Each of the 14 T cell receptor beta chains below was sequenced from the same sample in a study of blood T cell repertoires in COVID-19 (dated by TCRdb to the early 2020s). The receptor library was made with the immunoSEQ multiplex PCR assay. This is the immuneACCESS table as TCRdb keeps it, with only in-frame sequences that have V and J called. A part of the clones is gone; compared with another copy, unresolved V genes explain less than half, and the rest is unexplained. The sample records some 130,000 clones, about four fifths of which are singletons. 12% of the sample is taken by the ten largest. Input material: peripheral blood. The receptors shown here come from a woman in her twenties or thirties who had recovered from COVID-19.

This clone has a handful of counts. The rearrangement uses TRBV3-1 (or the pseudogene TRBV3-2) and TRBJ2-3; TRBD2 matches 7 bases. Germline V CDR1 and CDR2: LGHDT, YNNKEL (reference sequence). Trimming at V came to 0 bases and at J to 7 bases, leaving 1 base not matched to a gene. There are 13 residues in the CDR3. CDR3 bases: TGTGCCAGCAGCCAAGAGCGGGGGTATACGCAGTATTTT. This translates into CASSQERGYTQYF.

V and J are TRBV5-5 and TRBJ2-3; 8 bases agree with TRBD1. The length of the CDR3 is 15 residues. V was clipped by 2 bases and J by 4 bases; unmatched bases: 6. Germline V gene lookup returns CDR1 SGHKS and CDR2 YYEKEE (reference sequence). The CDR3 DNA reads TGTGCCAGCAGCTTAGGTGGCAGGGGGCCAGATACGCAGTATTTT. It encodes CASSLGGRGPDTQYF.

The chain has TRBV5-4 and TRBJ2-7; 7 bases fit TRBD2. CDR3 length: 15 residues. Germline V gene sequence: CDR1 SGHNT, CDR2 YYREEE (reference sequence). The V and J ends lost 4 bases and 2 bases, in that order; junction bases with no gene match: 9. CDR3 coding DNA: TGTGCCAGCAGCAGCACGGCGGGAGAGGCCTACGAGCAGTACTTC. Translated, it gives CASSSTAGEAYEQYF.

V is TRBV10-3 and J is TRBJ1-2, with unresolved D. Per the germline V gene, CDR1 is ENHRY and CDR2 is SYGVKD. V lost 0 bases and J lost 4, with 9 bases in between. This CDR3 contains 14 residues. The CDR3 nucleotides are TGTGCCATCAGTGAGTCGGCGGGCTCCTATGGCTACACCTTC. This translates into CAISESAGSYGYTF.

The chain carries TRBV9 and TRBJ2-2; D not certain. Germline assignment: CDR1 SGDLS and CDR2 YYNGEE. The CDR3 length is 15 residues. V was cut by 2 bases and J by 2 bases, with 10 bases left in between. CDR3 DNA sequence: TGTGCCAGCAGCGTGGGCCTACCTAACACCGGGGAGCTGTTTTTT. Residues: CASSVGLPNTGELFF.

The count of this clone is one. CDR3 region: CSVEDGGNWETQYF. The CDR3 DNA sequence: TGCAGCGTTGAAGATGGAGGGAATTGGGAGACCCAGTACTTC. J is TRBJ2-5 and V is TRBV29-1, with a tentative D call TRBD2 (6 bases). Germline-derived CDR1 and CDR2 are SQVTM and ANQGSEA. The CDR3 spans 14 residues. V lost 0 bases to trimming and J lost 5 bases, with 13 bases between them.

The chain combines TRBV12-3 or TRBV12-4 with TRBJ1-1; D is unclear. The CDR3 runs 12 residues. Trimming took off 7 bases at V and 1 base at J, with 7 bases between the two ends. The CDR3 reads CASNGGNTEAFF. CDR3 in DNA: TGTGCCAGCAATGGCGGGAACACTGAAGCTTTCTTT.

The genes are TRBV4-1 and TRBJ2-5; 11 positions agree with TRBD2. Germline CDR1 MGHRA, CDR2 YSYEKL. The CDR3 is 17 amino acids. The trim removed 1 base at V and 5 bases at J, leaving 9 bases unmatched. CDR3 DNA: TGCGCCAGCAGCCAAGTTTTAGCGGGGGGGCCGGAGGAGACCCAGTACTTC. Protein sequence: CASSQVLAGGPEETQYF.

This chain uses TRBV19 with TRBJ1-2; 7 bases match TRBD1. Germline CDR1 is LNHDA and CDR2 is SQIVND (reference sequence). The CDR3 length is 15 residues. The junction had 10 bases not matched to a gene; V was cut back by 3 bases and J by 6 bases. In DNA form, the CDR3 reads TGTGCCAGTAGTATGGAGGGGGCGCGTCTCAATGGCTACACCTTC. This codes for CASSMEGARLNGYTF.

The chain combines TRBV27 with TRBJ2-7; 8 bases fit TRBD1. From germline, CDR1 is MNHEY and CDR2 SMNVEV (reference sequence). V was clipped by 5 bases and J by 7 bases; unmatched bases: 7. This CDR3 is built from 13 residues. The chain's CDR3 is CASSTDRVGEQYF. The CDR3 DNA sequence: TGTGCCAGCAGTACGGACAGGGTCGGGGAGCAGTACTTC.

The J gene is TRBJ2-2, the V gene TRBV24-1; a weak D match, TRBD2 (5 bases). The CDR3 is 13 amino acids. V lost 6 bases and J lost 6, with 10 bases in between. Germline assignment: CDR1 KGHDR and CDR2 SFDVKD. The CDR3 sequence: CATSPGIAGELFF. CDR3 nucleotides: TGTGCCACCAGTCCGGGGATCGCCGGGGAGCTGTTTTTT.

The chain links TRBV11-2 to TRBJ2-7, with 9 bases that match TRBD1. V was pared by 1 base and J by 0 bases, with 10 bases of the junction left unmatched. Germline V gene lookup returns CDR1 SGHAT and CDR2 FQNNGV. CDR3 length: 18 amino acids. Here the CDR3 DNA reads TGTGCCAGCAGCTTAGCGTTCTGGGGACAGGGATCCTCCTACGAGCAGTACTTC. Translating it yields CASSLAFWGQGSSYEQYF. Using reference TRBV11-2 and TRBJ2-7 for the parts outside the CDR3, the full variable domain is EAGVAQSPRYKIIEKRQSVAFWCNPISGHATLYWYQQILGQGPKLLIQFQNNGVVDDSQLPKDRFSAERLKGVDSTLKIQPAKLEDSAVYLCASSLAFWGQGSSYEQYFGPGTRLTVT.

Here the CDR3 reads CASTGTGRSGNTEAFF. DNA of the CDR3: TGCGCCAGTACCGGGACAGGCCGTTCGGGGAACACTGAAGCTTTCTTT. The V and J genes are TRBV5-1 and TRBJ1-1, with TRBD1 identical over 8 bases. Trimming took 8 bases from V and 1 from J; bases not matched to a gene: 13. Germline CDR1 reads SGHRS; CDR2 reads YFSETQ. The CDR3 has 16 amino acids.

The V and J genes are TRBV6-5 and TRBJ2-2, with 7 positions matching TRBD2. V trimming: 2 bases; J trimming: 4 bases; junction bases outside the gene matches: 4. The CDR3 covers 15 residues. CDR1 and CDR2 (germline): MNHEY, SVGAGI. CDR3 DNA: TGTGCCAGCAGTTACGGGACGGGGGGCACCGGGGAGCTGTTTTTT. Its protein product is CASSYGTGGTGELFF.